This passage covers 6 T cell receptor beta chains from one sample sequenced in a study of shared clonotypes between healthy human individuals. The table came from immunoSEQ multiplex PCR; TCRdb's copy has only in-frame clones and leaves some out. The data show about 450,000 clones, around three quarters seen once. Sequenced sample: PBMCs. All receptors derive from a woman in her 40s in good health. Some clones in this sample may be carry-over from other donors' samples.

Only one count was recorded for this clone. The chain is built from TRBV12-5 and TRBJ1-2; D is undetermined. V was pared by 1 base and J by 8 bases, with 8 bases between. The CDR3 totals 12 residues. Germline CDR1 LGHNT, CDR2 FRNRAP. The CDR3 region has the DNA TGTGCTAGTGGTTTGGCGGCGGCGGGCTACACCTTC. It specifies CASGLAAAGYTF.

The V call is TRBV11-2, the J call TRBJ2-7; D ambiguous. Germline V gene lookup returns CDR1 SGHAT and CDR2 FQNNGV. The CDR3 has 14 amino acids. Between the trimmed V and J ends, which lost 1 base and 3 bases, there was a span of 10 bases. CDR3 region: CASSLGAVNYEQYF. CDR3 bases: TGTGCCAGCAGCTTAGGGGCGGTGAACTACGAGCAGTACTTC.

This chain joins TRBV28 and TRBJ2-5; D uncertain. Trimming removed 5 bases at V and 3 bases at J, with 4 bases between. CDR3 length: 11 amino acids. Germline CDR1 is MDHEN and CDR2 is SYDVKM. The CDR3 nucleotides read TGTGCCAGCAGTCCAAAAGAGACCCAGTACTTC. Amino acid sequence: CASSPKETQYF.

The chain recombines TRBV18 with TRBJ1-4; 7 nucleotides match TRBD1. Germline V gene lookup returns CDR1 KGHSH and CDR2 LQKENI. After removal of 0 bases from V and 7 bases from J, the junction contained 11 bases not matched to a gene. The CDR3 loop spans 17 amino acids. As DNA, the CDR3 is TGTGCCAGCTCACCACCCCGGGGAACCGGGACAGCTGAAAAACTGTTTTTT. It codes for CASSPPRGTGTAEKLFF.

The chain links TRBV10-3 to TRBJ2-1; D possibly corresponds to TRBD2 (5 bases). The ends were cut back, 10 bases at V and 8 bases at J, with 18 bases in the middle. The CDR3 totals 13 residues. In germline, CDR1 is ENHRY, CDR2 SYGVKD. The CDR3 bases are TGTGCCACTGGACTGCCCTCTTTGGATGAGCAGTTCTTC. Translating gives CATGLPSLDEQFF.

The CDR3 nucleotides are TGCGCCAGCAGCCAGGACAGGGGGCCGATTCGAAACACTGAAGCTTTCTTT. It encodes CASSQDRGPIRNTEAFF. The chain links TRBV4-3 to TRBJ1-1, with TRBD1 identical over 11 bases. The CDR3 has 17 residues. CDR1 is LGHNA and CDR2 is YSLEER in the germline V gene. Trimming took 3 bases from V and 2 from J; bases not matched to a gene: 8.